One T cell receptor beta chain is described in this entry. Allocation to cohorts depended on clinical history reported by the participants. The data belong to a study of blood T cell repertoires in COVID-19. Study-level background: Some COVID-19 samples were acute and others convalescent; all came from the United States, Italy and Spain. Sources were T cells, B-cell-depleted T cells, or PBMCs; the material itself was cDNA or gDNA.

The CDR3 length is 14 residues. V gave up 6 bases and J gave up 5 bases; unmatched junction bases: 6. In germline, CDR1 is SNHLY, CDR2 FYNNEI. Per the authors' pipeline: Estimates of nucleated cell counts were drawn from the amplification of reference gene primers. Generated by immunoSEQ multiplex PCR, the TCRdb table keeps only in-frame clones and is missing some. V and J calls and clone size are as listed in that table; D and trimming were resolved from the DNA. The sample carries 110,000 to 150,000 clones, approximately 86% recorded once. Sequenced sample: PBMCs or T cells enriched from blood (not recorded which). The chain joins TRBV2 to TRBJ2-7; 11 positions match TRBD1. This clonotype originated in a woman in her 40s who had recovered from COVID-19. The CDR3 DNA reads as TGTGCCAGCAGCCCGGGACAGGGGGTAGACGAGCAGTACTTC. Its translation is CASSPGQGVDEQYF. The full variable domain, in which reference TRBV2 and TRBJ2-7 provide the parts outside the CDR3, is EPEVTQTPSHQVTQMGQEVILRCVPISNHLYFYWYRQILGQKVEFLVSFYNNEISEKSEIFDDQFSVERPDGSNFTLKIRSTKLEDSAMYFCASSPGQGVDEQYFGPGTRLTVT.